This T cell receptor (beta chain) derives from a study of breast tumors, draining lymph nodes, adjacent tissues. Study-wide findings and caveats: Compared with basal-like, luminal-like tumors shared significantly more repertoire with nontumor tissue. The lymph node origin of tumor T cells was framed as consistent with a hypothesis, not demonstrated.

Comments on this clonotype: The target antigen is unknown.

Using its own MiXCR run on the multiplex PCR reads, TCRdb lists one record per CDR3 protein. The table records fewer than 200,000 distinct CDR3 sequences, approximately 30% of them present only once. Axillary draining lymph nodes of breast cancer patients supplied the node samples. This clonotype was obtained from a female donor with breast cancer. Some clones in this sample may be carry-over from other donors' samples. Specimen: axillary lymph node tissue.

The CDR3 sequence: CASSDRTGGYGYTF. In DNA, the CDR3 is TGTGCCAGCAGTGACCGGACAGGGGGTTATGGCTACACCTTC. V usage is TRBV6-4 and J usage is TRBJ1-2; 10 bases are shared with TRBD1. The CDR3 extends over 14 amino acids. The germline V gene has CDR1 MRHNA and CDR2 SNTAGT. The ends lost 2 bases at V and 5 bases at J; junction bases unmatched: 2.